The 14 T cell receptor beta chains below come from one sample, sequenced in a study of post-analysis software for immune sequencing data. Study results and limitations: A handful of TRBV segments appeared more often in patients than in controls, and TRBV5-6, TRBV5-1 and TRBV20-1 were among these.

For these receptors, no antigen is known. cDNA libraries of TCR beta carried unique molecular identifiers. One entry per CDR3 protein results from TCRdb running MiXCR on the PCR reads. The table lists approximately 730,000 distinct CDR3 sequences, roughly 50% of them singletons. The sequenced material came from blood. The receptors shown here come from a girl aged 5-17 years with multiple sclerosis.

There are a few counts of this clonotype. This sequence joins TRBV9 and TRBJ1-2, with unresolved D. Trimming pared 3 bases from V and 4 bases from J, leaving 13 bases between. Germline lookup yields CDR1 SGDLS and CDR2 YYNGEE. There are 14 residues in the CDR3. In DNA, the CDR3 is TGTGCCAGCAGCGCTACCGGCGGGCCCTATGGCTACACCTTC. Protein product: CASSATGGPYGYTF.

The gene calls are TRBV5-1 and TRBJ2-1; 7 nucleotides match TRBD2. The CDR3 length is 17 residues. V shed 0 bases and J 5 bases; nucleotides not matched to a gene: 11. Germline values: CDR1 SGHRS, CDR2 YFSETQ. The CDR3 here is CASSLDFVGLADNEQFF. The CDR3 DNA reads as TGCGCCAGCAGCTTGGATTTCGTCGGGCTAGCGGACAATGAGCAGTTCTTC.

This clonotype turned up a few times. The rearrangement links TRBV21-1 to TRBJ2-7; the D segment call TRBD2 is taken from the table without a DNA check. TRBV21-1 is given as a pseudogene. The CDR3 extends over 15 amino acids. The CDR3 DNA reads TGTGCCAGCAGCAAAGAGGGAGGGGTGACCTACGAGCAGTACTTC. Its protein is CASSKEGGVTYEQYF.

The chain uses TRBV14 and TRBJ1-2, with 7 bases matching TRBD1. The CDR3 is 15 amino acids. V dropped 5 bases and J dropped 5; count of bases not matched to a gene: 11. Germline values: CDR1 SGHDN, CDR2 FVKESK. CDR3 amino acids: CASSEVIGTAYGYTF. In DNA form, the CDR3 reads TGTGCCAGCAGCGAAGTGATAGGGACAGCTTATGGCTACACCTTC.

This chain connects TRBV6-6 to TRBJ1-1, with TRBD1 matching over 8 bases. Germline V CDR1 and CDR2: MNHNY, SVGAGI (reference sequence). Unmatched junction bases numbered 7, after V lost 6 bases and J lost 1 base. The CDR3 consists of 15 residues. The CDR3 nucleotides read TGTGCCAGCAGCCACCAGGGACAGGAGAACACTGAAGCTTTCTTT. Its translation: CASSHQGQENTEAFF.

This clonotype appeared a few times. CDR3 DNA sequence: TGTGCCAGCAGTTTAGACAGAGTAGGGGTCTCTGGGGCCAACGTCCTGACTTTC. This gives the protein CASSLDRVGVSGANVLTF. The genes are TRBV12-3 or TRBV12-4 and TRBJ2-6; D may be TRBD1 (5 bases). This CDR3 has 18 amino acids. The V gene lost 1 base and the J gene lost 0 bases, with 13 bases spanning the gap.

The chain is built from TRBV29-1 and TRBJ1-2; 11 bases fit TRBD1. This CDR3 has 15 amino acids. The germline CDR1 and CDR2 sequences are SQVTM and ANQGSEA. Unmatched junction bases numbered 5, after V lost 0 bases and J lost 5 bases. The CDR3 protein is CSVEDSGQGGYGYTF. CDR3 coding DNA: TGCAGCGTTGAAGATTCGGGACAGGGGGGATATGGCTACACCTTC.

The chain couples TRBV5-5 to TRBJ2-7; 14 nucleotides match TRBD2. The CDR3 extends over 15 amino acids. Trimming cost V 4 bases and J 4 bases; bases outside gene matches: 4. CDR1 and CDR2 (germline): SGHKS, YYEKEE (reference sequence). Here the CDR3 reads CASSPGLAGEYEQYF. DNA of the CDR3: TGTGCCAGCAGCCCGGGACTAGCGGGAGAGTACGAGCAGTACTTC.

In this sample, this clonotype turned up a few times. CDR3 protein: CASSPSGIGDIQYF. As DNA, the CDR3 is TGTGCCAGCAGCCCTAGCGGGATAGGAGACATTCAGTACTTC. V usage is TRBV12-3 or TRBV12-4 and J usage is TRBJ2-4; TRBD2 matches at 9 bases. Losses at the gene ends were 6 bases for V and 8 bases for J; bases not matched to a gene: 8. This CDR3 region has 14 residues.

This clonotype was recorded a few times. The V and J genes are TRBV5-1 and TRBJ2-2; TRBD1 agrees at 8 bases. The CDR3 runs to 16 residues. CDR1 and CDR2 from the germline V gene are SGHRS and YFSETQ. Trimming at V came to 1 base and at J to 6 bases, leaving 8 bases not matched to a gene. CDR3 sequence: CASSLSRGLGSGELFF. The CDR3 nucleotides are TGCGCCAGCAGCTTGAGCAGGGGGCTCGGTTCCGGGGAGCTGTTTTTT.

The J gene is TRBJ1-2, the V gene TRBV12-3 or TRBV12-4; D is uncertain. The CDR3 runs 12 residues. The germline V and J ends were trimmed by 0 bases and 8 bases, with 7 bases remaining between them. CDR3 sequence: CASSLAGKGYTF. The CDR3 DNA follows: TGTGCCAGCAGTTTAGCAGGAAAGGGCTACACCTTC.

This clonotype has a handful of counts. The chain carries TRBV25-1 and TRBJ1-2; D gene unclear. The germline V gene encodes CDR1 MGHDK and CDR2 SYGVNS. Trimming took off 0 bases at V and 2 bases at J, with 10 bases between the two ends. CDR3 length equals 15 residues. CDR3 residues: CASSEYKKENYGYTF. The CDR3 coding sequence is TGTGCCAGCAGTGAATATAAGAAGGAAAACTATGGCTACACCTTC.

The V and J genes are TRBV27 and TRBJ2-3; tentative D call: TRBD1 (5 bases). The CDR3 consists of 15 residues. V was cut by 2 bases and J by 2 bases, with 11 bases left in between. Germline loops: CDR1 MNHEY, CDR2 SMNVEV (reference sequence). CDR3 coding DNA: TGTGCCAGCAGTTTAGACAGTCCTTACACAGATACGCAGTATTTT. The encoded protein is CASSLDSPYTDTQYF.

Here the CDR3 DNA reads TGCAGCTCCCGGGACAGGGAGAAAGCTTTCTTT. Amino acid sequence: CSSRDREKAFF. J is TRBJ1-1 and V is TRBV29-1; 9 bases map to TRBD1. V shed 8 bases and J 9 bases; nucleotides not matched to a gene: 7. CDR1 and CDR2 (germline): SQVTM, ANQGSEA. This CDR3 spans 11 amino acids.